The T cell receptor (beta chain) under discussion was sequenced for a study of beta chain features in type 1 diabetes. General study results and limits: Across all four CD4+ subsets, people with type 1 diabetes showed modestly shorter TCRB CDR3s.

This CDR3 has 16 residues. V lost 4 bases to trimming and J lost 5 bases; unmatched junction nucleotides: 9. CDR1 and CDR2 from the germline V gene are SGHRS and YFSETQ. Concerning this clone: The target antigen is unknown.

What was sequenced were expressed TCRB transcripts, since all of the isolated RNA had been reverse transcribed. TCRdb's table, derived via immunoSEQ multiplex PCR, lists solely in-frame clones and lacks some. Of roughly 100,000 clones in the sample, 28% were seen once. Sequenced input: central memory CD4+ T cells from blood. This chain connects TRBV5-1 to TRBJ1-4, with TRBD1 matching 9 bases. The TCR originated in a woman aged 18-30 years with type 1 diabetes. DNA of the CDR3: TGCGCCAGCAGCGCGGAGCCGGGACAGGGAAATGAAAAACTGTTTTTT. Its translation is CASSAEPGQGNEKLFF.